This entry lists 7 T cell receptor beta chains sequenced from one sample in a study of OX40 agonist ivuxolimab in advanced cancers. Repertoires were generated with immunoSEQ multiplex PCR, while TCRdb's copy carries only in-frame clones and drops some. The sample consists of some 60,000 clones, around 83% of them appearing once. The material sequenced was CD4+ or CD8+ T cells sorted from blood, taken in a trial of the OX40 agonist ivuxolimab. These receptors originate from an adult with an advanced solid tumor such as melanoma, head and neck, liver or kidney cancer.

This clone was observed a single time. The chain joins TRBV30 to TRBJ1-3; D may be TRBD1 (5 bases). In germline, CDR1 is GTSNPN, CDR2 SVGIG (reference sequence). The CDR3 spans 14 residues. Between the trimmed V and J ends, which lost 2 bases and 0 bases, there was a span of 8 bases. As DNA, the CDR3 is TGTGCCTGGAGTCAGGGCTTCTCTGGAAACACCATATATTTT. This codes for CAWSQGFSGNTIYF.

The genes are TRBV5-6 and TRBJ1-3; D gene uncertain. The CDR3 spans 12 residues. Germline values: CDR1 SGHDT, CDR2 YYEEEE. With 0 bases removed from V and 4 bases from J, the gap between germline ends came to 2 bases. CDR3 loop: CASSLGGNTIYF. CDR3 DNA sequence: TGTGCCAGCAGCTTGGGAGGAAACACCATATATTTT.

In this sample, this clone turned up a few times. The chain recombines TRBV7-9 with TRBJ1-2, with 7 bases aligning to TRBD1. The CDR3 length is 14 residues. In germline, CDR1 is SEHNR, CDR2 FQNEAQ (reference sequence). V shed 1 base and J 8 bases; nucleotides not matched to a gene: 7. The CDR3 nucleotides read TGTGCCAGCAGCTTAGAATTCCAGGGGGACGGCTACACCTTC. Encoded protein: CASSLEFQGDGYTF.

The chain employs TRBV5-1 and TRBJ2-7; 9 bases are a match to TRBD1. The germline gives CDR1 SGHRS, CDR2 YFSETQ. With 7 bases clipped from V and 6 bases from J, the junction kept 11 bases outside the gene matches. The CDR3 covers 14 residues. In nucleotides, the CDR3 is TGCGCCAGCCAAGATGACAGGGGGAGGGTCGAGCAGTACTTC. Its translation: CASQDDRGRVEQYF.

The rearrangement uses TRBV7-2 and TRBJ1-2, with a tentative D call TRBD1 (6 bases). V was trimmed by 4 bases and J by 8 bases, leaving 23 bases between them. CDR1 and CDR2 from the germline V gene are SGHTA and FQGNSA. This CDR3 contains 16 residues. The CDR3, as DNA: TGTGCCAGCAGCTCCCGGGGGGGCAGGGTGCTAAGCGGCTACACCTTC. This gives the protein CASSSRGGRVLSGYTF.

This clone has just one count. The chain recombines TRBV4-1 with TRBJ2-3; D may be TRBD1 or TRBD2 (5 bases each). The CDR3 length is 15 residues. Per germline, CDR1 MGHRA and CDR2 YSYEKL. V lost 4 bases to trimming and J lost 0 bases, with 11 bases between them. This CDR3 is CASSPRRDSTDTQYF. DNA for the CDR3: TGCGCCAGCAGCCCACGCCGGGACAGCACAGATACGCAGTATTTT.

This chain links TRBV10-1 with TRBJ2-5; 9 positions match TRBD2. Germline CDR1 is WNHNN and CDR2 is SYGVQD (reference sequence). The CDR3 totals 14 residues. Trimming removed 10 bases from V and 2 bases from J; junction bases left unmatched: 8. The CDR3 nucleotides read TGCGCCATCTGTAGCGGGGGCGAACAAGAGACCCAGTACTTC. It encodes CAICSGGEQETQYF.